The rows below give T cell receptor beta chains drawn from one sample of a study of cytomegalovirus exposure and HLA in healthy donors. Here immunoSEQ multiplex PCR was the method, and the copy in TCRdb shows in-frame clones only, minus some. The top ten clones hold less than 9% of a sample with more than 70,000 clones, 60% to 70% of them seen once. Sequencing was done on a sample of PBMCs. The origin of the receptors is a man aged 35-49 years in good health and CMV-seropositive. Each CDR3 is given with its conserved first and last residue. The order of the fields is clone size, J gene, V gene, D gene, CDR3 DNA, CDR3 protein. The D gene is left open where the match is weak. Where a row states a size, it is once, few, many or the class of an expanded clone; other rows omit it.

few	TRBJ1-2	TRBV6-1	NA	TGTGCCAGCAGTGTGCGGGGGCCCTATGGCTACACCTTC	CASSVRGPYGYTF
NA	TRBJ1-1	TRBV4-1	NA	TGCGCCAGCAGCCAAGACTTAAGGGGCAGTGCCGAAGCTTTCTTT	CASSQDLRGSAEAFF
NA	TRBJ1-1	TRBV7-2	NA	TGTGCCAGCAGCCTCCTCCCGGGGGGCGTTGAAGCTTTCTTT	CASSLLPGGVEAFF
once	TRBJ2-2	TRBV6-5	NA	TGTGCCAGCAGCCTAGACAGGAACACCGGGGAGCTGTTTTTT	CASSLDRNTGELFF
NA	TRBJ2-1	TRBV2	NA	TGTGCCAGCAGTGCCCGGGAGAATCCCTTCAATGAGCAGTTCTTC	CASSARENPFNEQFF
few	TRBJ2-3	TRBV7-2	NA	TGTGCCAGCAGCTTAGGAAACGGTCCAGATACGCAGTATTTT	CASSLGNGPDTQYF
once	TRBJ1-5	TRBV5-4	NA	TGTGCCAGCAGCTTGGAGAGTCTAAGTGCGCAGCCCCAGCATTTT	CASSLESLSAQPQHF
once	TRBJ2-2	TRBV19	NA	TGTGCCAGTAGTATAGGCGGGGGCCGCACCGGGGAGCTGTTTTTT	CASSIGGGRTGELFF
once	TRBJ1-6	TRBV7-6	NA	TGTGCCAGCAGCTTAGGTCTCCAGGGTTCACCCCTCCACTTT	CASSLGLQGSPLHF
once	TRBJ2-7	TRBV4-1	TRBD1	TGCGCCAGCAGCCCCACTCCTGGACAGGGGTTTGGAGAGCAGTACTTC	CASSPTPGQGFGEQYF
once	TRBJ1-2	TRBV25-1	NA	TGTGCCAGCAGTGAATCGGGGAGAAGGTATGGCTACACCTTC	CASSESGRRYGYTF
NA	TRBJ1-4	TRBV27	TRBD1	TGTGCCAGCAGTCAACAGGGGGCAGGGGAAAAACTGTTTTTT	CASSQQGAGEKLFF
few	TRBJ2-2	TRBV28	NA	TGTGCATCGGTGGTGGGAGGACGGAACACCGGGGAGCTGTTTTTT	CASVVGGRNTGELFF
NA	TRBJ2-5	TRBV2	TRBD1	TGTGCCAGCAGGGGGGACAGGGCGCCCCTGGAGACCCAGTACTTC	CASRGDRAPLETQYF
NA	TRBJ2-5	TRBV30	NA	TGTGCCTGGAGTATGCAGGGTATAGTAAGGGAGACCCAGTACTTC	CAWSMQGIVRETQYF
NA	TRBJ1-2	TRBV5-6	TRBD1	TGTGCCAGCAGCCCAAGGGCGACAGGGCAGAGATATGGCTACACCTTC	CASSPRATGQRYGYTF
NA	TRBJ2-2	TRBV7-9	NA	TGTGCCAGCAGCTTAGGCAGGGTTGACACCGGGGAGCTGTTTTTT	CASSLGRVDTGELFF
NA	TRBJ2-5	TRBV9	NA	TGTGCCAGCAGCGTAGCCCAAGGACAGTCCGGAGAGACCCAGTACTTC	CASSVAQGQSGETQYF
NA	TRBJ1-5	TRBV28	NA	TGTGCCAGCAGTGCCTCAGGGAAGCCCCAGCATTTT	CASSASGKPQHF
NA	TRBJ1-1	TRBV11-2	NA	TGTGCCAGCAGCTTAGACCTGGGGCTACGGGCTTTCTTT	CASSLDLGLRAFF
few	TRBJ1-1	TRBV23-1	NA	TGCGCCAGCAGCGCGAGCAGGGTTGGGGTTGAAGCTTTCTTT	CASSASRVGVEAFF
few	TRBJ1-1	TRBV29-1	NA	TGCAGCGTTGGGGAGATCATGAACACTGAAGCTTTCTTT	CSVGEIMNTEAFF
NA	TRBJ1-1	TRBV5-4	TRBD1	TGTGCCAGCAGCCCCGCCAGACAGGGGGTATACACTGAAGCTTTCTTT	CASSPARQGVYTEAFF
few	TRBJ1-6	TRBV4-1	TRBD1	TGCGCCAGCAGCCGCGAATTCTCCGCGGGGACAGGGAATAATTCACCCCTCCACTTT	CASSREFSAGTGNNSPLHF
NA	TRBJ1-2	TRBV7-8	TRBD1	TGTGCCAGCAGCCCGAGGACAGGGAATAACGGCTACACCTTC	CASSPRTGNNGYTF
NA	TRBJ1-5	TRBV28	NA	TGTGCCAGCAGTTACCAGGGACAGCCCCAGCATTTT	CASSYQGQPQHF
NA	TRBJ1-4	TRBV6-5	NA	TGTGCCAGCAGTCAGGACAGCTTCGGCGAAAAACTGTTTTTT	CASSQDSFGEKLFF
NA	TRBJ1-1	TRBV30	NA	TGTGCCTGGAGTCCAGGGCAAAACACTGAAGCTTTCTTT	CAWSPGQNTEAFF
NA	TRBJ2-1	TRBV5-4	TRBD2	TGTGCCAGCAGCTTAGCGGGATGGGGTGATGAGCAGTTCTTC	CASSLAGWGDEQFF
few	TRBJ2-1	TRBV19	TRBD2	TGTGCCAGTAGTATGTGGGGGGGGAACAATGAGCAGTTCTTC	CASSMWGGNNEQFF
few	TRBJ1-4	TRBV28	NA	TGTGCCAGCAGTGGGGGAGGGGGTTGGACTAATGAAAAACTGTTTTTT	CASSGGGGWTNEKLFF
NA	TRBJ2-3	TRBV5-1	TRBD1	TGCGCCAGCAGCCCCGGGACAGGCCCTCTGGGAGATACGCAGTATTTT	CASSPGTGPLGDTQYF
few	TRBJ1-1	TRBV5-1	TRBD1	TGCGCCAGCAGCCCGGACAGGGGCAAATCTGAAGCTTTCTTT	CASSPDRGKSEAFF
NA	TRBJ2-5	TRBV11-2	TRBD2	TGTGCCAGCAGCATTAGCGGGCATACCCAAGAGACCCAGTACTTC	CASSISGHTQETQYF
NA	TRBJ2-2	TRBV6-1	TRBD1	TGTGCCAGCACGACAGGGCAGAACGGGGAGCTGTTTTTT	CASTTGQNGELFF
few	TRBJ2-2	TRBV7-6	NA	TGTGCCAGCAGCTTGGACATTTTGTTCTCCGGGGAGCTGTTTTTT	CASSLDILFSGELFF
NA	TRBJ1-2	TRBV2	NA	TGTGCCAGCAGTGACGTTAACTATGGCTACACCTTC	CASSDVNYGYTF
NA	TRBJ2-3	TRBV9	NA	TGTGCCAGCAGCGTACTTAGTGTGGCAGATACGCAGTATTTT	CASSVLSVADTQYF
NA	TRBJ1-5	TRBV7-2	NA	TGTGCCAGCAGCTTAGGGAGGTTCCTCAATCAGCCCCAGCATTTT	CASSLGRFLNQPQHF
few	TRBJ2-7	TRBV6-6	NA	TGTGCCAGCAGACCACAGGGTAGCAACTACGAGCAGTACTTC	CASRPQGSNYEQYF
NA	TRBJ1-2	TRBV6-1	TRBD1	TGTGCCAGCAGCGTTTCGACAGGGAACTATGGCTACACCTTC	CASSVSTGNYGYTF